This T cell receptor beta chain was sequenced during a study of blood T cell repertoires in COVID-19. In the authors' workflow: Estimates of nucleated cell counts were drawn from the amplification of reference gene primers. Measured with immunoSEQ multiplex PCR; TCRdb has only the in-frame clones, and not every one. That table gives V, J and clone size, and the DNA gave D and trimming. Altogether 150,000 to 200,000 clones are present, around nine tenths being singletons, with the ten largest covering nearly 0.55%. Per the germline V gene, CDR1 is MDHEN and CDR2 is SYDVKM. V shed 4 bases and J 5 bases; nucleotides not matched to a gene: 10. This CDR3 spans 17 amino acids.

Material for sequencing was peripheral blood. The receptor comes from a man in his fifties with acute or convalescent COVID-19. The rearrangement joins TRBV28 to TRBJ2-3; 12 bases agree with TRBD2. CDR3 residues: CASSSIGLAGRVDTQYF. The CDR3 DNA sequence: TGTGCCAGCAGTTCTATAGGACTAGCGGGACGAGTAGATACGCAGTATTTT.